Listed here are 8 T cell receptor beta chains from one sample, sequenced in a study of cytomegalovirus exposure and HLA in healthy donors. The PCR employed 60 Vbeta primers together with 13 Jbeta primers. Data came from immunoSEQ multiplex PCR; TCRdb stores just in-frame clones and leaves some out. The sample contains 150,000 to 200,000 clones, roughly 81% of which appear only once. Sequenced: PBMCs. All receptors derive from a girl aged 5-17 years in good health and CMV-seropositive.

The V call is TRBV19, the J call TRBJ1-5, with D tentatively TRBD1 (6 bases). V shed 3 bases and J shed 7 bases, with 19 bases lying between them. The CDR3 length is 16 residues. Germline loops: CDR1 LNHDA, CDR2 SQIVND (reference sequence). The CDR3 DNA follows: TGTGCCAGTAGTATTGGGTCAGGGGAGGGTTGGCAGCCCCAGCATTTT. Translation gives CASSIGSGEGWQPQHF.

J is TRBJ1-1 and V is TRBV13; the D is unclear. This CDR3 contains 11 residues. The V and J ends lost 8 bases and 1 base respectively, with 5 bases between them. Germline V gene sequence: CDR1 PRHDT, CDR2 FYEKMQ (reference sequence). The CDR3 nucleotides read TGTGCCAGCCTCAGGAACACTGAAGCTTTCTTT. As protein: CASLRNTEAFF.

This sequence joins TRBV7-9 and TRBJ1-1, with D possibly matching TRBD1 (6 bases). Germline V gene data show CDR1 as SEHNR and CDR2 as FQNEAQ (reference sequence). Trimming cost V 8 bases and J 0 bases, with 10 bases left between them. The CDR3 contains 13 residues. The CDR3 sequence is CASLGHVNTEAFF. CDR3 DNA sequence: TGTGCCAGCCTGGGACACGTGAACACTGAAGCTTTCTTT.

V usage is TRBV5-4 and J usage is TRBJ2-5; a weak D match, TRBD2 (9 bases). Deletions cut 3 bases from V and 6 bases from J, with 18 bases between. The CDR3 is 15 residues long. Germline CDR1 SGHNT, CDR2 YYREEE (reference sequence). The DNA of the CDR3 is TGTGCCAGCAGCTCAGCGGGGGGACAGGAAAAGACCCAGTACTTC. It yields the protein CASSSAGGQEKTQYF.

This chain uses TRBV5-8 with TRBJ1-1; 8 bases fit TRBD1. V trimming: 4 bases; J trimming: 4 bases; junction bases outside the gene matches: 3. The CDR3 consists of 13 residues. Germline V lookup: CDR1 SGHTS, CDR2 YDEGEE. The CDR3 sequence: CASSTDRGTEAFF. CDR3 bases: TGTGCCAGCAGCACAGACAGGGGCACTGAAGCTTTCTTT.

The chain couples TRBV5-1 to TRBJ1-4; D uncertain. The CDR3 is 15 residues long. Trimming left V 1 base short and J 10 bases short, with 17 bases between. Per germline, CDR1 SGHRS and CDR2 YFSETQ. Here the CDR3 reads CASSLRYVNTTKLFF. The DNA of the CDR3 is TGCGCCAGCAGCTTGAGATACGTGAATACAACAAAACTGTTTTTT.

The V call is TRBV5-1, the J call TRBJ2-5; tentative D call: TRBD2 (6 bases). V was pared by 0 bases and J by 5 bases, with 11 bases between. Germline CDR1 reads SGHRS; CDR2 reads YFSETQ. The CDR3 runs to 14 residues. The CDR3 region is CASSLAGVKETQYF. In DNA, the CDR3 is TGCGCCAGCAGCTTGGCGGGGGTGAAGGAGACCCAGTACTTC.

The rearrangement links TRBV4-1 to TRBJ1-1; tentatively, D is TRBD1 (5 bases). Trimming removed 4 bases at V and 2 bases at J, with 23 bases between. Germline CDR1 MGHRA, CDR2 YSYEKL. This CDR3 has 18 residues. CDR3 coding DNA: TGCGCCAGCAGCCCCGTGATCACCCCGACAGATAGCAACACTGAAGCTTTCTTT. This codes for CASSPVITPTDSNTEAFF.